This is a list of T cell receptor beta chains from one sample in a study of response to subunit inactivated influenza vaccine. MiXCR, applied by TCRdb to the RT-PCR reads, yields one record per CDR3 protein. The table includes 600,000 to 700,000 distinct CDR3 sequences, approximately 14% detected once. The specimen was PBMCs from blood, collected 14 days before vaccination. These receptors were obtained from a middle-aged man who received an inactivated influenza vaccine. The conserved cysteine and the conserved F or W are not part of the CDR3 here.

len: 10; j_gene: TRBJ2-7; v_gene: TRBV12-3/TRBV12-4; CDR3aa: ASSSPVYEQY
len: 14; j_gene: TRBJ2-2; v_gene: TRBV3-1; CDR3aa: ASSPGGSGGSGELF
len: 13; j_gene: TRBJ2-1; v_gene: TRBV9; CDR3aa: ASSVDGKRYNEQF
len: 13; j_gene: TRBJ2-1; v_gene: TRBV18; CDR3aa: ASSPNSPRGNEQF
len: 11; j_gene: TRBJ2-2; v_gene: TRBV29-1; CDR3aa: SVEDRVLGELF
len: 13; j_gene: TRBJ2-1; v_gene: TRBV19; CDR3aa: ASSQGQATYNEQF
len: 15; j_gene: TRBJ2-7; v_gene: TRBV4-2; CDR3aa: ASSQGMAASLAYEQY
len: 12; j_gene: TRBJ1-5; v_gene: TRBV28; CDR3aa: ASITGARGKPQH
len: 13; j_gene: TRBJ1-5; v_gene: TRBV12-3/TRBV12-4; CDR3aa: ASSLMGADNQPQH
len: 10; j_gene: TRBJ1-5; v_gene: TRBV12-3/TRBV12-4; CDR3aa: ASSLVPRPQH
len: 13; j_gene: TRBJ2-3; v_gene: TRBV7-2; CDR3aa: ASSFFSGTTDTQY
len: 11; j_gene: TRBJ2-3; v_gene: TRBV10-3; CDR3aa: AIGGQGTDTQY
len: 12; j_gene: TRBJ2-7; v_gene: TRBV7-2; CDR3aa: ASSGNRGAYEQY
len: 13; j_gene: TRBJ2-3; v_gene: TRBV12-3/TRBV12-4; CDR3aa: ASSGTSGGMDTQY
len: 12; j_gene: TRBJ1-2; v_gene: TRBV19; CDR3aa: ATLRAGSSYGYT
len: 13; j_gene: TRBJ1-2; v_gene: TRBV2; CDR3aa: ASSPRQGANYGYT
len: 13; j_gene: TRBJ2-5; v_gene: TRBV9; CDR3aa: ASSVAGAGRETQY
len: 13; j_gene: TRBJ1-5; v_gene: TRBV9; CDR3aa: ASSVDGSSIQPQH
len: 10; j_gene: TRBJ1-2; v_gene: TRBV12-3/TRBV12-4; CDR3aa: ASSLPPLPYT
len: 14; j_gene: TRBJ2-3; v_gene: TRBV24-1; CDR3aa: ATSDPGTLSTDTQY
len: 18; j_gene: TRBJ2-1; v_gene: TRBV4-1; CDR3aa: ASSGRGQGGPPTSGNEQF
len: 16; j_gene: TRBJ2-7; v_gene: TRBV4-3; CDR3aa: ASSHSTSGRASSYEQY
len: 12; j_gene: TRBJ2-7; v_gene: TRBV28; CDR3aa: ASSLGTVRDEQY
len: 13; j_gene: TRBJ2-7; v_gene: TRBV6-1; CDR3aa: ASSEGGGGAHEQY
len: 11; j_gene: TRBJ1-1; v_gene: TRBV3-1; CDR3aa: ASSQSYRIEAF
len: 14; j_gene: TRBJ1-1; v_gene: TRBV11-1; CDR3aa: ASSWGMTGLNTEAF
len: 12; j_gene: TRBJ2-1; v_gene: TRBV14; CDR3aa: ASSPGTQLGEQF
len: 15; j_gene: TRBJ2-1; v_gene: TRBV4-1; CDR3aa: ASSQGPGLAGGVEQF
len: 12; j_gene: TRBJ2-7; v_gene: TRBV5-1; CDR3aa: ASSTWTGVNEQY
len: 13; j_gene: TRBJ2-7; v_gene: TRBV5-6; CDR3aa: ASSSTGILDYEQY
len: 18; j_gene: TRBJ1-5; v_gene: TRBV6-2/TRBV6-3; CDR3aa: ASSYTRGERRSTSNQPQH
len: 10; j_gene: TRBJ2-1; v_gene: TRBV29-1; CDR3aa: SVLASGNEQF
len: 11; j_gene: TRBJ1-4; v_gene: TRBV20-1; CDR3aa: SAIGETNEKLF
len: 14; j_gene: TRBJ1-2; v_gene: TRBV25-1; CDR3aa: ASSERVDRGVLGYT
len: 13; j_gene: TRBJ2-2; v_gene: TRBV12-3/TRBV12-4; CDR3aa: ASSLPSGRAGELF
len: 11; j_gene: TRBJ2-5; v_gene: TRBV5-6; CDR3aa: ASSFLIQETQY
len: 12; j_gene: TRBJ1-1; v_gene: TRBV6-2/TRBV6-3; CDR3aa: ASSYGGINTEAF
len: 14; j_gene: TRBJ2-2; v_gene: TRBV10-2; CDR3aa: ASTRDPGGGTGELF
len: 13; j_gene: TRBJ2-1; v_gene: TRBV6-2/TRBV6-3; CDR3aa: ASSSSSGNYNEQF
len: 12; j_gene: TRBJ2-2; v_gene: TRBV5-1; CDR3aa: ASSLVHDTGELF
len: 15; j_gene: TRBJ2-3; v_gene: TRBV28; CDR3aa: ASSLFGSGRGSDTQY
len: 12; j_gene: TRBJ2-2; v_gene: TRBV6-2/TRBV6-3; CDR3aa: AASPREARRELF
len: 12; j_gene: TRBJ2-5; v_gene: TRBV25-1; CDR3aa: ASSRAGGQETQY
len: 12; j_gene: TRBJ2-1; v_gene: TRBV5-5; CDR3aa: ASCLAGVYNEQF
len: 12; j_gene: TRBJ2-2; v_gene: TRBV7-9; CDR3aa: ASSAAANTGELF
len: 12; j_gene: TRBJ2-3; v_gene: TRBV4-2; CDR3aa: ASSQGVRPDTQY
len: 11; j_gene: TRBJ2-1; v_gene: TRBV11-2; CDR3aa: ASSFQGREASS
len: 12; j_gene: TRBJ2-1; v_gene: TRBV6-5; CDR3aa: ASSLSGRWDEQF
len: 11; j_gene: TRBJ1-1; v_gene: TRBV12-3/TRBV12-4; CDR3aa: ASTLDREPEAF
len: 11; j_gene: TRBJ1-1; v_gene: TRBV29-1; CDR3aa: SERGGLDTEAF
len: 12; j_gene: TRBJ2-5; v_gene: TRBV12-3/TRBV12-4; CDR3aa: ASSPGGFQETQY
len: 12; j_gene: TRBJ1-1; v_gene: TRBV7-2; CDR3aa: ASSLVWVNTEAF
len: 13; j_gene: TRBJ2-7; v_gene: TRBV5-1; CDR3aa: ASSPLGLADSEQY
len: 13; j_gene: TRBJ2-2; v_gene: TRBV15; CDR3aa: ATSSSVGVAGELF
len: 11; j_gene: TRBJ2-7; v_gene: TRBV7-9; CDR3aa: ATRRQNSYEQY
len: 11; j_gene: TRBJ2-1; v_gene: TRBV6-6; CDR3aa: ASSYESYNEQF